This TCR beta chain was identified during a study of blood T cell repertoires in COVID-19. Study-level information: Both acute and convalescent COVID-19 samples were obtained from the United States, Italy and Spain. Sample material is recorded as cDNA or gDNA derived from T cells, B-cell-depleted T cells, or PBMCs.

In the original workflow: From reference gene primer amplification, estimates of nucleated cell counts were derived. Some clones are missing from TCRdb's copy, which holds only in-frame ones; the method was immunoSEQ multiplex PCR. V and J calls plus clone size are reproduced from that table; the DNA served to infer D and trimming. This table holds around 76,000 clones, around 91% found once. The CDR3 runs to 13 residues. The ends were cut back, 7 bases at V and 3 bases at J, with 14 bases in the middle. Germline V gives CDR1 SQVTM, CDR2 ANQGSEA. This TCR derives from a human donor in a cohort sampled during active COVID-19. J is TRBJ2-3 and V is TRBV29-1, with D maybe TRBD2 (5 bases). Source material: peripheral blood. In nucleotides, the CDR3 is TGCAGCGGTAGAAGGCTAGCAACAGATACGCAGTATTTT. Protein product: CSGRRLATDTQYF.